The 25 T cell receptor beta chains in this list originate from one sample, sequenced in a study of chronic HIV infection and antiretroviral therapy. One entry per CDR3 protein results from TCRdb running MiXCR on the 5' RACE reads. The sample has about 48,000 distinct CDR3 sequences, about 20% seen once; the top ten hold approximately 3%. Input material: peripheral blood. The receptors stem from an adult who had HIV and had not received antiretroviral therapy, or was an uninfected healthy control (not recorded which).

In its sample, this clonotype was seen a few times. The chain uses TRBV20-1 and TRBJ2-3; either TRBD1 or TRBD2 may fit D (5 bases each). The V gene's germline CDR1 is DFQATT and CDR2 SNEGSKA (reference sequence). The CDR3 has 15 residues. Trimming stripped 2 bases from V and 5 bases from J, with 17 bases between. CDR3 sequence: CSARSGGRAVDTQYF. The CDR3 coding sequence is TGCAGTGCTAGATCAGGAGGCAGGGCCGTAGATACGCAGTATTTT.

This clonotype was recorded a few times. This sequence joins TRBV28 and TRBJ1-5, with D unclear. The germline V gene has CDR1 MDHEN and CDR2 SYDVKM. Trimming pared 2 bases from V and 0 bases from J, leaving 11 bases between. The CDR3 extends over 16 amino acids. CDR3 coding DNA: TGTGCCAGCAGTTTAGGCGGATATAATAGCAATCAGCCCCAGCATTTT. Protein product: CASSLGGYNSNQPQHF. Together with reference TRBV28 and TRBJ1-5, the CDR3 gives the full variable domain: DVKVTQSSRYLVKRTGEKVFLECVQDMDHENMFWYRQDPGLGLRLIYFSYDVKMKEKGDIPEGYSVSREKKERFSLILESASTNQTSMYLCASSLGGYNSNQPQHFGDGTRLSIL.

This clonotype has more than one count but fewer than ten. The genes are TRBV30 and TRBJ2-1, with D tentatively TRBD2 (6 bases). Germline V gives CDR1 GTSNPN, CDR2 SVGIG (reference sequence). Trimming left V 1 base short and J 10 bases short, with 11 bases between. CDR3 length equals 12 residues. The CDR3, as DNA: TGTGCCTGGAGTGATTCGGGGGTAGAGCAGTTCTTC. This codes for CAWSDSGVEQFF.

The genes are TRBV28 and TRBJ1-2; D possibly corresponds to TRBD1 (5 bases). This CDR3 has 15 residues. Per germline, CDR1 MDHEN and CDR2 SYDVKM. V lost 2 bases to trimming and J lost 4 bases, with 14 bases between them. The CDR3 nucleotides are TGTGCCAGCAGTTTAGTTGGGGCCCTGGGCTATGGCTACACCTTC. Its translation: CASSLVGALGYGYTF.

The chain is built from TRBV5-1 and TRBJ2-1; the match to TRBD1 covers 9 bases. The CDR3 consists of 14 residues. Germline V gene sequence: CDR1 SGHRS, CDR2 YFSETQ. V shed 0 bases and J 9 bases; nucleotides not matched to a gene: 4. Here the CDR3 reads CASSLEGTGFEQFF. The CDR3 DNA reads as TGCGCCAGCAGCTTGGAGGGGACAGGGTTTGAGCAGTTCTTC.

V gene TRBV9 combines with J gene TRBJ2-2, with 8 bases fitting TRBD2. Trimming at V came to 5 bases and at J to 7 bases, leaving 4 bases not matched to a gene. The CDR3 has 13 amino acids. CDR1 and CDR2 from the germline V gene are SGDLS and YYNGEE. In nucleotides, the CDR3 is TGTGCCAGCAGTAGCGGGGTCGGCGGGGAGCTGTTTTTT. The encoded protein is CASSSGVGGELFF.

This clonotype was found many times. The chain carries TRBV29-1 and TRBJ1-2; 10 positions match TRBD1. From germline, CDR1 is SQVTM and CDR2 ANQGSEA. The CDR3 spans 13 residues. V shed 7 bases, J shed 6 bases, and the junction held 8 bases outside the gene matches. CDR3 sequence: CSAGQGEYDGYTF. The CDR3, as DNA: TGCAGCGCTGGACAGGGGGAGTATGATGGCTACACCTTC.

This clonotype was seen only a few times. V gene TRBV4-1 combines with J gene TRBJ2-5; maybe TRBD2 (5 bases). The length of the CDR3 is 15 residues. Trimming stripped 0 bases from V and 6 bases from J, with 14 bases between. CDR1 is MGHRA and CDR2 is YSYEKL in the germline V gene. The CDR3 DNA reads as TGCGCCAGCAGCCAAGAACTAGGGATCGAAAAGACCCAGTACTTC. This codes for CASSQELGIEKTQYF.

The rearrangement links TRBV28 to TRBJ2-7, with 8 bases aligning to TRBD2. This CDR3 contains 15 residues. Germline V lookup: CDR1 MDHEN, CDR2 SYDVKM. V gave up 6 bases and J gave up 7 bases; unmatched junction bases: 14. The CDR3 nucleotides are TGTGCCAGCAGGGCACCGGGACTAGGGGGTGAGGAGCAGTACTTC. Amino acid sequence: CASRAPGLGGEEQYF.

This clonotype was counted at least ten times. The J gene is TRBJ1-4, the V gene TRBV24-1; a weak D match, TRBD1 (5 bases). CDR3 length: 14 amino acids. V was clipped by 4 bases and J by 8 bases, with 13 bases between them. The germline V gene encodes CDR1 KGHDR and CDR2 SFDVKD. The CDR3 region is CATSETGNGEKLFF. The CDR3 coding sequence is TGTGCCACCAGTGAAACAGGAAATGGCGAAAAACTGTTTTTT.

The V gene is TRBV15, the J gene TRBJ1-2, with unresolved D. Germline values: CDR1 LNHNV, CDR2 YYDKDF (reference sequence). CDR3 length equals 12 residues. V lost 4 bases to trimming and J lost 7 bases, with 10 bases between them. CDR3 loop: CATSKGRFGYTF. The CDR3 DNA reads as TGTGCCACCAGCAAGGGCAGATTTGGCTACACCTTC.

A few counts support this clonotype. DNA for the CDR3: TGTGCCAGCAGACGGCCGGGACTTCAGCGAGATACGCAGTATTTT. Encoded protein: CASRRPGLQRDTQYF. The chain joins TRBV11-2 to TRBJ2-3, with a weak D call TRBD2 (6 bases). Germline loops: CDR1 SGHAT, CDR2 FQNNGV. The CDR3 extends over 15 amino acids. Trimming removed 6 bases from V and 5 bases from J, with 18 bases in between.

The rearrangement links TRBV7-8 to TRBJ2-3; 8 bases align to TRBD2. CDR3 length: 18 amino acids. CDR1 and CDR2 (germline): SGHVS, FQNEAQ. V was clipped by 3 bases and J by 3 bases; unmatched bases: 14. In DNA, the CDR3 is TGTGCCAGCAGCTTTCTGATAAGAGCGGGAGCTCAGACAGATACGCAGTATTTT. Protein: CASSFLIRAGAQTDTQYF.

The J gene is TRBJ2-2, the V gene TRBV28, with TRBD1 identical over 9 bases. The CDR3 totals 15 residues. With 3 bases clipped from V and 4 bases from J, the junction kept 3 bases outside the gene matches. Germline V gene lookup returns CDR1 MDHEN and CDR2 SYDVKM. CDR3 region: CASSLDRGGTGELFF. Here the CDR3 DNA reads TGTGCCAGCAGTTTGGACAGGGGAGGCACCGGGGAGCTGTTTTTT. Full variable domain (rest looked up from reference TRBV28 and TRBJ2-2): DVKVTQSSRYLVKRTGEKVFLECVQDMDHENMFWYRQDPGLGLRLIYFSYDVKMKEKGDIPEGYSVSREKKERFSLILESASTNQTSMYLCASSLDRGGTGELFFGEGSRLTVL.

The chain joins TRBV27 to TRBJ2-2; D is undetermined. The CDR3 length is 14 residues. Germline-derived CDR1 and CDR2 are MNHEY and SMNVEV (reference sequence). V lost 5 bases and J lost 6, with 13 bases in between. CDR3 in amino acids: CASSPRMEPGELFF. The CDR3 nucleotides are TGTGCCAGCAGTCCTAGGATGGAGCCCGGGGAGCTGTTTTTT.

This clonotype was counted a few times. The rearrangement joins TRBV29-1 to TRBJ1-1, with a weak D call TRBD1 (5 bases). V was shortened by 6 bases and J by 5 bases, with 19 bases between the two germline ends. This CDR3 region has 14 residues. Per the germline V gene, CDR1 is SQVTM and CDR2 is ANQGSEA. CDR3 residues: CSVCGAAGGTEAFF. The CDR3 DNA reads TGCAGCGTCTGCGGGGCCGCCGGTGGAACTGAAGCTTTCTTT.

The rearrangement links TRBV20-1 to TRBJ1-1; D gene ambiguous. The CDR3 totals 12 residues. Trimming left V 6 bases short and J 5 bases short, with 13 bases between. Germline CDR1 and CDR2: DFQATT and SNEGSKA (reference sequence). CDR3 loop: CSAFLQRTEAFF. In DNA, the CDR3 is TGCAGTGCCTTTCTCCAGCGGACTGAAGCTTTCTTT.

V is TRBV28 and J is TRBJ2-5; D remains unclear. Germline assignment: CDR1 MDHEN and CDR2 SYDVKM. The CDR3 has 14 amino acids. Trimming took 5 bases from V and 6 from J, leaving 16 bases between them. The CDR3 here is CASSQLDLEKTQYF. The DNA of the CDR3 is TGTGCCAGCAGTCAACTCGACCTAGAGAAGACCCAGTACTTC.

The chain links TRBV29-1 to TRBJ2-1; the D is unclear. This CDR3 region has 10 residues. Trimming left V 4 bases short and J 7 bases short, with 5 bases between. Germline lookup yields CDR1 SQVTM and CDR2 ANQGSEA. As DNA, the CDR3 is TGCAGCGTTGGATATAATGAGCAGTTCTTC. Translating gives CSVGYNEQFF.

This clonotype was seen only a few times. The chain has TRBV20-1 and TRBJ1-5, with TRBD1 as a possible D gene (5 bases). CDR1 and CDR2 (germline): DFQATT, SNEGSKA (reference sequence). This CDR3 contains 13 residues. CDR3 sequence reads: CRAAGSSNQPQHF. The DNA for the CDR3 is TGCAGGGCGGCAGGGTCTAGCAATCAGCCCCAGCATTTT.

The chain has TRBV28 and TRBJ2-6; TRBD1 matches at 9 bases. V lost 9 bases, J lost 1 base, and 7 bases stayed unmatched. The CDR3 loop spans 16 amino acids. CDR1 and CDR2 from the germline V gene are MDHEN and SYDVKM. Written as DNA, the CDR3 is TGTGCCAGTTACAGGGGGCCCCCGTCTGGGGCCAACGTCCTGACTTTC. It specifies CASYRGPPSGANVLTF.

This clonotype was picked up a small number of times. J is TRBJ1-5 and V is TRBV6-1, with TRBD1 matching over 9 bases. V lost 6 bases to trimming and J lost 1 base; unmatched junction nucleotides: 10. CDR3 length: 17 amino acids. Germline lookup yields CDR1 MNHNS and CDR2 SASEGT. The CDR3, as DNA: TGTGCCAGCAGCCCCGGGACAGGGATGGGAAGCAATCAGCCCCAGCATTTT. It codes for CASSPGTGMGSNQPQHF.

The J gene is TRBJ2-7, the V gene TRBV28; D might be TRBD1 or TRBD2, each matching 7 bases. The CDR3 totals 15 residues. Per germline, CDR1 MDHEN and CDR2 SYDVKM. V lost 7 bases and J 4 bases, leaving 20 bases between the germline ends. CDR3: CASTPQGGGAYEQYF. DNA of the CDR3: TGTGCCAGCACTCCTCAGGGGGGGGGCGCGTACGAGCAGTACTTC.

The chain joins TRBV5-1 to TRBJ2-7; 10 positions match TRBD1. Trimming took 3 bases from V and 7 from J; bases not matched to a gene: 10. CDR1 is SGHRS, CDR2 YFSETQ, per germline. The CDR3 contains 15 residues. The DNA for the CDR3 is TGCGCCAGCAGCTCCTCCGGGACAGGGGCGGGGGAGCAGTACTTC. This encodes CASSSSGTGAGEQYF.

V is TRBV12-3 or TRBV12-4 and J is TRBJ2-2; D may be TRBD1 or TRBD2 (5 bases each). The CDR3 spans 14 residues. V lost 3 bases and J 1 base, leaving 6 bases between the germline ends. The CDR3 DNA follows: TGTGCCAGCAGTTTGGGGGAGAACACCGGGGAGCTGTTTTTT. It yields the protein CASSLGENTGELFF.